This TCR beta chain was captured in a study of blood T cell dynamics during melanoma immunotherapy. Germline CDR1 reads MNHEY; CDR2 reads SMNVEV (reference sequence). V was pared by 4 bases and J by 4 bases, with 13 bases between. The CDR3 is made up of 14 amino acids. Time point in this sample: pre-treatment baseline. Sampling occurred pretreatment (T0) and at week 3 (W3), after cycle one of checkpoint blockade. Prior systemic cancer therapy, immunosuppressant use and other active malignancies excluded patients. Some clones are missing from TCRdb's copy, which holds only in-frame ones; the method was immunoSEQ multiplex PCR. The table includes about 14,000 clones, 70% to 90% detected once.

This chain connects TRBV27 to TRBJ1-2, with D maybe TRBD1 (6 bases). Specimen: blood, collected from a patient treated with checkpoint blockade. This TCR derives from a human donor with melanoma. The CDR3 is CASSSGGLGYGYTF. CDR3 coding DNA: TGTGCCAGCAGTTCGGGGGGGCTAGGCTATGGCTACACCTTC.